What follows are 7 T cell receptor beta chains derived from one specimen sequenced in a study of T cell repertoires in cytomegalovirus infection. TCRdb reprocessed the reads via MiXCR and lists one record per CDR3 protein. The sample contains tens of thousands of distinct CDR3 sequences, more than 20% of which appear only once. These TCRs' antigens remain unknown. The input for sequencing was CD8+ T cells from cultured PBMCs, taken from culture after CMV antigen stimulation. The receptors shown here come from a human donor in good health (CMV status not recorded). Some clones in this sample may be carry-over from other donors' samples.

This clonotype appeared a few times. The chain couples TRBV7-2 to TRBJ2-5; no definite D call. The CDR3 is 17 amino acids. Germline V gene sequence: CDR1 SGHTA, CDR2 FQGNSA. Trimming took off 3 bases at V and 2 bases at J, with 19 bases between the two ends. The CDR3 bases are TGTGCCAGCAGCTTCGATCGACGATATGGCGAGCAAGAGACCCAGTACTTC. Protein: CASSFDRRYGEQETQYF.

This clonotype appeared many times. J is TRBJ1-6 and V is TRBV12-3 or TRBV12-4, with D unclear. Deletions cut 6 bases from V and 13 bases from J, with 10 bases between. The CDR3 runs 11 residues. The CDR3 region has the DNA TGTGCCAGCAGCTGGGGTGGGCCCCTCCACTTT. It specifies CASSWGGPLHF.

This chain connects TRBV7-6 to TRBJ2-7; D is possibly TRBD1 (5 bases). This CDR3 contains 11 residues. V lost 8 bases, J lost 3 bases, and 8 bases lay in between. Germline CDR1 SGHVS, CDR2 FNYEAQ. For the CDR3, the DNA is TGTGCCAGCGGCAGGGACTACGAGCAGTACTTC. It is translated as CASGRDYEQYF.

This clonotype appeared a single time. This chain links TRBV11-2 with TRBJ2-7; TRBD1 is a possible D gene (5 bases). The germline V gene encodes CDR1 SGHAT and CDR2 FQNNGV. V lost 10 bases, J lost 8 bases, and 21 bases lay in between. This CDR3 is 13 amino acids long. DNA of the CDR3: TGTGCCAACACCCTATTCTCACCGGACAAGCAGTACTTC. It encodes CANTLFSPDKQYF.

In its sample, this clonotype was seen a few times. J is TRBJ2-7 and V is TRBV4-3; D may match TRBD1 or TRBD2 (5 bases each). V lost 1 base, J lost 6 bases, and 19 bases lay in between. The CDR3 spans 16 residues. CDR1 and CDR2 (germline): LGHNA, YSLEER. The CDR3 region is CASSQGVGEGAFEQYF. DNA for the CDR3: TGCGCCAGCAGCCAAGGAGTGGGGGAAGGAGCGTTCGAGCAGTACTTC.

There are a few counts of this clonotype. The V and J genes are TRBV7-2 and TRBJ1-4; D not certain. The CDR3 totals 14 residues. CDR1 SGHTA and CDR2 FQGNSA come from the germline V gene. Trimming stripped 1 base from V and 8 bases from J, with 11 bases between. The DNA of the CDR3 is TGTGCCAGCAGCTTAGTTCAAAGGCCGGAAAAACTGTTTTTT. Its translation: CASSLVQRPEKLFF.

The rearrangement uses TRBV4-1 and TRBJ2-2, with D hard to call. The CDR3 length is 14 residues. Germline V CDR1 and CDR2: MGHRA, YSYEKL. The V gene lost 0 bases and the J gene lost 8 bases, with 10 bases spanning the gap. The CDR3 nucleotides are TGCGCCAGCAGCCAAGATAGCACCCTGGGGGAGCTGTTTTTT. Translation: CASSQDSTLGELFF.